Following are 20 T cell receptor beta chains from one sample sequenced in a study of technical replicates of blood from a few donors. Here immunoSEQ multiplex PCR was the method, and the copy in TCRdb shows in-frame clones only, minus some. This repertoire shows more than 65,000 clones, 85% to 95% found once; its top ten account for more than 0.3%. Material: T cells isolated from PBMCs. The receptor source for this set is a human donor in good health.

The genes are TRBV5-4 and TRBJ1-3; no clear D. V gave up 2 bases and J gave up 2 bases, with 14 bases separating them. This CDR3 is 16 amino acids long. Per the germline V gene, CDR1 is SGHNT and CDR2 is YYREEE (reference sequence). CDR3 in amino acids: CASSFRQADPGNTIYF. CDR3 in DNA: TGTGCCAGCAGCTTTAGGCAGGCAGACCCTGGAAACACCATATATTTT.

This chain links TRBV30 with TRBJ2-5; TRBD1 is a possible D gene (6 bases). Germline V gives CDR1 GTSNPN, CDR2 SVGIG (reference sequence). V was cut by 5 bases and J by 5 bases, with 15 bases left in between. This CDR3 spans 13 amino acids. The CDR3 DNA sequence: TGTGCCTGGGAACGCACAGGGTTTGAGACCCAGTACTTC. It encodes CAWERTGFETQYF.

This chain joins TRBV9 and TRBJ2-7, with 11 bases fitting TRBD2. CDR1 is SGDLS and CDR2 is YYNGEE in the germline V gene. Trimming took 4 bases from V and 4 from J; bases not matched to a gene: 13. This CDR3 has 17 amino acids. CDR3 nucleotides: TGTGCCAGCAGCCAGGGGACTAGCGGATCCCGAGGATACGAGCAGTACTTC. Encoded protein: CASSQGTSGSRGYEQYF. Filled out from reference TRBV9 and TRBJ2-7, the complete variable domain reads DSGVTQTPKHLITATGQRVTLRCSPRSGDLSVYWYQQSLDQGLQFLIQYYNGEERAKGNILERFSAQQFPDLHSELNLSSLELGDSALYFCASSQGTSGSRGYEQYFGPGTRLTVT.

This chain uses TRBV6-1 with TRBJ1-2; TRBD1 agrees at 7 bases. J lost 7 bases, V lost 6 bases, and 8 bases had no gene match. The CDR3 runs to 13 residues. In germline, CDR1 is MNHNS, CDR2 SASEGT. This chain's CDR3 is CASRGQIVGGYTF. In nucleotides, the CDR3 is TGTGCCAGCAGGGGACAGATTGTAGGTGGCTACACCTTC.

This chain links TRBV7-2 with TRBJ2-5; 11 nucleotides align to TRBD2. Germline CDR1 SGHTA, CDR2 FQGNSA. This CDR3 is 15 amino acids long. V dropped 3 bases and J dropped 5; count of bases not matched to a gene: 5. The CDR3 DNA is TGTGCCAGCAGCTTTGTAGCGGGGGGGGAGGAGACCCAGTACTTC. The encoded protein is CASSFVAGGEETQYF. The variable domain in full, completed from reference TRBV7-2 and TRBJ2-5, reads GAGVSQSPSNKVTEKGKDVELRCDPISGHTALYWYRQSLGQGLEFLIYFQGNSAPDKSGLPSDRFSAERTGGSVSTLTIQRTQQEDSAVYLCASSFVAGGEETQYFGPGTRLLVL.

This sequence joins TRBV6-1 and TRBJ2-3; possibly TRBD2 for D (5 bases). The V end was cut by 6 bases, the J end by 12 bases, with 13 bases between. The CDR3 length is 11 residues. CDR1 and CDR2 from the germline V gene are MNHNS and SASEGT. The CDR3 protein is CASRLGRVQYF. CDR3 coding DNA: TGTGCCAGCAGGCTAGGGAGAGTCCAGTATTTT.

CDR3 protein: CATGTLYYEQYF. In DNA, the CDR3 is TGTGCCACCGGGACACTTTACTACGAGCAGTACTTC. V and J are TRBV6-5 and TRBJ2-7, with TRBD1 as a possible D gene (6 bases). The CDR3 loop spans 12 amino acids. Germline-derived CDR1 and CDR2 are MNHEY and SVGAGI. V was pared by 10 bases and J by 3 bases, with 13 bases between.

This clone was seen more than once but under ten times. The chain joins TRBV19 to TRBJ1-1, with no clear D. Trimming removed 5 bases at V and 5 bases at J, with 6 bases between. The CDR3 totals 11 residues. CDR1 and CDR2 (germline): LNHDA, SQIVND (reference sequence). CDR3 DNA sequence: TGTGCCAGTAGTCTATCTACTGAAGCTTTCTTT. Translated: CASSLSTEAFF. The full variable domain, in which reference TRBV19 and TRBJ1-1 provide the parts outside the CDR3, is DGGITQSPKYLFRKEGQNVTLSCEQNLNHDAMYWYRQDPGQGLRLIYYSQIVNDFQKGDIAEGYSVSREKKESFPLTVTSAQKNPTAFYLCASSLSTEAFFGQGTRLTVV.

CDR3 sequence (DNA): TGTGCCAGTATGGGACAGGGATGGACTGAAGCTTTCTTT. It specifies CASMGQGWTEAFF. This chain links TRBV19 with TRBJ1-1, with 9 nucleotides matching TRBD1. CDR1 is LNHDA, CDR2 SQIVND, per germline (reference sequence). The V and J ends lost 7 bases and 5 bases, in that order; junction bases with no gene match: 5. The CDR3 spans 13 residues.

This clone is a singleton in its sample. The chain is built from TRBV10-3 and TRBJ2-7, with D possibly matching TRBD2 (6 bases). Germline V gene data show CDR1 as ENHRY and CDR2 as SYGVKD. Trimming took off 4 bases at V and 5 bases at J, with 15 bases between the two ends. This CDR3 is 14 amino acids long. The CDR3 sequence: CAISGGEKGNEQYF. The CDR3 DNA reads as TGTGCCATCAGTGGGGGGGAGAAAGGGAACGAGCAGTACTTC.

CDR3 region: CASSDRGYQPQHF. The CDR3 region has the DNA TGTGCCAGTAGTGATAGGGGGTATCAGCCCCAGCATTTT. This sequence joins TRBV19 and TRBJ1-5, with TRBD1 as a possible D gene (6 bases). Germline CDR1 LNHDA, CDR2 SQIVND (reference sequence). The CDR3 contains 13 residues. V was pared by 5 bases and J by 5 bases, with 10 bases between. Full variable domain (rest looked up from reference TRBV19 and TRBJ1-5): DGGITQSPKYLFRKEGQNVTLSCEQNLNHDAMYWYRQDPGQGLRLIYYSQIVNDFQKGDIAEGYSVSREKKESFPLTVTSAQKNPTAFYLCASSDRGYQPQHFGDGTRLSIL.

This chain joins TRBV10-3 and TRBJ2-1; 10 positions match TRBD2. The CDR3 contains 15 residues. The V gene end was trimmed by 3 bases and the J gene end by 4 bases; junction bases not matched to a gene: 3. The germline V gene encodes CDR1 ENHRY and CDR2 SYGVKD. The CDR3 DNA is TGTGCCATCAGTGAACTAGCGGGAACATACAATGAGCAGTTCTTC. It codes for CAISELAGTYNEQFF.

V gene TRBV2 combines with J gene TRBJ2-7, with 7 bases lining up with TRBD1. The CDR3 runs to 12 residues. The junction had 5 bases not matched to a gene; V was cut back by 5 bases and J by 7 bases. The germline V gene encodes CDR1 SNHLY and CDR2 FYNNEI. CDR3 residues: CASSLQGKEQYF. CDR3 DNA: TGTGCCAGCAGTTTACAGGGGAAAGAGCAGTACTTC.

The gene calls are TRBV10-3 and TRBJ1-4; D is uncertain. Germline lookup yields CDR1 ENHRY and CDR2 SYGVKD. V was shortened by 2 bases and J by 7 bases, with 17 bases between the two germline ends. The CDR3 is 16 residues long. The CDR3 loop is CAISESSGILGEKLFF. The CDR3 DNA sequence: TGTGCCATCAGTGAGAGTTCCGGGATACTTGGTGAAAAACTGTTTTTT.

The chain couples TRBV5-1 to TRBJ1-1; D ambiguous. This CDR3 has 13 residues. V was clipped by 0 bases and J by 3 bases, with 6 bases between them. Germline loops: CDR1 SGHRS, CDR2 YFSETQ. As DNA, the CDR3 is TGCGCCAGCAGCTTGGGGGGAGACACTGAAGCTTTCTTT. It translates to CASSLGGDTEAFF. The complete variable domain, with remaining parts taken from reference TRBV5-1 and TRBJ1-1, reads KAGVTQTPRYLIKTRGQQVTLSCSPISGHRSVSWYQQTPGQGLQFLFEYFSETQRNKGNFPGRFSGRQFSNSRSEMNVSTLELGDSALYLCASSLGGDTEAFFGQGTRLTVV.

The chain uses TRBV9 and TRBJ1-5; TRBD1 matches 9 bases. J was trimmed by 6 bases and V by 4 bases; bases with no gene match: 11. The CDR3 length is 16 residues. Germline values: CDR1 SGDLS, CDR2 YYNGEE. The CDR3 loop reads CASSPRDRDNIQPQHF. DNA for the CDR3: TGTGCCAGCAGCCCCCGGGACAGGGACAATATTCAGCCCCAGCATTTT.

The chain carries TRBV7-3 and TRBJ2-1; 13 bases are a match to TRBD2. The CDR3 has 19 residues. V shed 7 bases, J shed 7 bases, and the junction held 19 bases outside the gene matches. The germline V gene has CDR1 SGHTA and CDR2 FQGTGA. CDR3 protein: CASITMGWRTSGSENEQFF. CDR3 bases: TGTGCCAGCATCACTATGGGGTGGCGGACTAGCGGGAGTGAAAATGAGCAGTTCTTC.

The chain couples TRBV9 to TRBJ2-1; TRBD1 agrees at 9 bases. CDR3 length: 14 residues. Germline CDR1 reads SGDLS; CDR2 reads YYNGEE. V shed 3 bases, J shed 3 bases, and the junction held 1 base outside the gene matches. The CDR3 here is CASSGTGDYNEQFF. The CDR3 nucleotides read TGTGCCAGCAGCGGGACAGGGGACTACAATGAGCAGTTCTTC.

This chain connects TRBV11-2 to TRBJ2-3, with D perhaps matching TRBD2 (6 bases). Trimming removed 2 bases from V and 4 bases from J, with 16 bases in between. In germline, CDR1 is SGHAT, CDR2 FQNNGV. CDR3 length: 16 amino acids. CDR3 sequence (DNA): TGTGCCAGCAGCTTAACTGGTTGGGAGGCCCCAGATACGCAGTATTTT. Translated, it gives CASSLTGWEAPDTQYF.

The V call is TRBV11-1, the J call TRBJ2-5; D is ambiguous. Germline values: CDR1 SGHAT, CDR2 FQDESV (reference sequence). This CDR3 comprises 14 residues. Deletions cut 2 bases from V and 1 base from J, with 8 bases between. The DNA for the CDR3 is TGTGCCAGCAGCTTATCTCTGGCCCAAGAGACCCAGTACTTC. Its protein is CASSLSLAQETQYF.